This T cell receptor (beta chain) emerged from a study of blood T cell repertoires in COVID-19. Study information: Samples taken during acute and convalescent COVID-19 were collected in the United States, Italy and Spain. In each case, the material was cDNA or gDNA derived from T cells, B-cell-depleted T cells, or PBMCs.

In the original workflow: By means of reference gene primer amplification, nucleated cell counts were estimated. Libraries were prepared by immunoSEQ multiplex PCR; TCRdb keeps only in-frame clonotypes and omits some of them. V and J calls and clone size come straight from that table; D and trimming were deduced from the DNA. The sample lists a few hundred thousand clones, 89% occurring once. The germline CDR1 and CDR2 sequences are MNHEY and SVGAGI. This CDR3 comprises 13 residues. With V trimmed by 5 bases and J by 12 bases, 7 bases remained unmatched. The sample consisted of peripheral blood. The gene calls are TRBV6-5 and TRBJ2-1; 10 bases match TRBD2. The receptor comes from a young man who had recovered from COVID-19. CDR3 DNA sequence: TGTGCCAGCAGTAGCGGGAGGGGCTCGGGGCAGTTCTTC. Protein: CASSSGRGSGQFF.